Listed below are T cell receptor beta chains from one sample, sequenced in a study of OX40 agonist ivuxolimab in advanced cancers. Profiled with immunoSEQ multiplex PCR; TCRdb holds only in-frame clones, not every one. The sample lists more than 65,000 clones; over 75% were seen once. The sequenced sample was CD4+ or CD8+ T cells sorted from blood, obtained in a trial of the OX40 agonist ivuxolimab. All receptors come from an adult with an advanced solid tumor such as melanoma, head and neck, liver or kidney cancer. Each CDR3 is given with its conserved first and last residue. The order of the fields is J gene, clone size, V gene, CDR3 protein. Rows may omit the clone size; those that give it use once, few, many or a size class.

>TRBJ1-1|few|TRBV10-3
CAISVLGRDTEAFF
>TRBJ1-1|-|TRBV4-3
CASSQGGGGRANTEAFF
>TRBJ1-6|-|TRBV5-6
CASSQTGQGKYNSPLHF
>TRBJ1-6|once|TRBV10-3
CAISAGRGPYNSPLHF
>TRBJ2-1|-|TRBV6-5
CASSLGGLYNEQFF
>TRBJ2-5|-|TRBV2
CASSGTGKETQYF
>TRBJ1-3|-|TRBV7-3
CASSFRTGGNTIYF
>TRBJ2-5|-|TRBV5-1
CASMTGGAGETQYF
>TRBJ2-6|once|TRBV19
CASSWGGRSGANVLTF
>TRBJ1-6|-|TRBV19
CASRSAGGETYNSPLHF
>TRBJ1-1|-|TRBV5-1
CASSPQGRRVNTEAFF
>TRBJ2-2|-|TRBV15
CATSRRTLNTGELFF
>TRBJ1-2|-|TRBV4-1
CASSQDIQNFYGYTF
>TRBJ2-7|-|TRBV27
CASSLSGHSGGTYEQYF
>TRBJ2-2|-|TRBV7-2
CASSLAGGTGELFF
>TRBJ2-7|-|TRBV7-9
CASSLKGAGSSYEQYF
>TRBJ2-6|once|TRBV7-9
CASSLAAGSGANVLTF
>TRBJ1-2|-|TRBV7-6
CASSLEPDGFYGYTF
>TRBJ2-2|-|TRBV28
CASSTGGELFF
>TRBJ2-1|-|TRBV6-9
CASPARTGVAWEQFF
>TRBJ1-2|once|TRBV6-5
CASGLPGQYNGYTF
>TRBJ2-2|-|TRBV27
CASSLTGYGGGELFF
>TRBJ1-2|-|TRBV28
CASSPGGERYGYTF
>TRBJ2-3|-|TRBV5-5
CASSSGDRASTDTQYF
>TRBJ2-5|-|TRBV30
CAWSVTGGRKTQYF
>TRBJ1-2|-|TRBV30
CAWSAPREANYGYTF
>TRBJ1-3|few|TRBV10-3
CAAWTLGSGNTIYF
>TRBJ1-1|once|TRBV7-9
CASSTGTGPYNTEAFF
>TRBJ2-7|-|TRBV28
CASRPGTLYEQYF
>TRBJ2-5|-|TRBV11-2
CASSLGLAGGQTQYF
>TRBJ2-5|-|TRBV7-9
CASSLVSSAQETQYF
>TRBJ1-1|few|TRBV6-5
CASKEGGMNTEAFF
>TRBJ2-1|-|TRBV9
CASRPPGQANNEQFF
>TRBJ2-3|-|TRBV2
CASSRVGGSSTDTQYF
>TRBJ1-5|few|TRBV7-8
CASSLGGDVRNQPQHF
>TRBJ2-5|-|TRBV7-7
CASSRGSGGRETQYF
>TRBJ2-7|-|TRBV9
CASSASTGTAYEQYF
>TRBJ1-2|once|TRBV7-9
CASSPDRGGGYTF
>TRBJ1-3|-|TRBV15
CATSRDIEWGNTIYF
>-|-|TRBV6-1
CASSDGTGLNEQYF
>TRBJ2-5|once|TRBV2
CASIQGGGQETQYF
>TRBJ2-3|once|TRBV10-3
CAIRPGLAGGTDTQYF
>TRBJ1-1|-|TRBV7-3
CASSQGGGTEAFF
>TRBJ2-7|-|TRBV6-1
CASSETGGSYEQYF
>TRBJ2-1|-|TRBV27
CASSFAGRDEQFF
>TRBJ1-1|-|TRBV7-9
CASTPSNQRNTEAFF
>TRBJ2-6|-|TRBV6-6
CASSGNSGANVLTF
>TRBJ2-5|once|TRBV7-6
CASSPRAGGVGETQYF
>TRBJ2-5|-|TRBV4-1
CASSPGQGARETQYF
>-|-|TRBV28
CASSRWDTSYEQYF
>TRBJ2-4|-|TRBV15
CATSRDPPGTLAKNIQYF
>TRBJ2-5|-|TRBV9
CASSRTSQETQYF
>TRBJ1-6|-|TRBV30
CAWTADRGFRDSPLHF
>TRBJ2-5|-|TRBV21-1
CASSKGKGEETQYF
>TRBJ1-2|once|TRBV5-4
CASSHGTGDNGYTF
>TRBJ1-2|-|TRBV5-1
CASSLDGQGARGYTF
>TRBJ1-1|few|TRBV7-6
CASRPAAMNTEAFF
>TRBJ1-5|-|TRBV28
CASSYPGGLIQPQHF